A single sample is the source of the 10 T cell receptor beta chains below, sequenced in a study of technical replicates of blood from four donors. Profiling relied on immunoSEQ multiplex PCR, and the TCRdb table lists in-frame clones only, not all of them. Among 13,000 to 15,000 clones listed, roughly 84% were seen once. Sequenced material: PBMCs. The receptor source for this set is a human donor in good health.

The rearrangement joins TRBV11-1 to TRBJ2-3, with 8 positions matching TRBD2. The ends lost 10 bases at V and 3 bases at J; junction bases unmatched: 6. The germline CDR1 and CDR2 sequences are SGHAT and FQDESV (reference sequence). The CDR3 contains 13 residues. CDR3 residues: CATREGWTDTQYF. The CDR3 bases are TGTGCCACCCGGGAGGGATGGACAGATACGCAGTATTTT.

V and J are TRBV28 and TRBJ2-1, with D perhaps TRBD2 (5 bases). From germline, CDR1 is MDHEN and CDR2 SYDVKM. Deletions cut 7 bases from V and 7 bases from J, with 20 bases between. The CDR3 totals 15 residues. The CDR3 nucleotides read TGTGCCAGCACCATAGCTAGCAGCGGCCTAAATGAGCAGTTCTTC. It specifies CASTIASSGLNEQFF.

This clone was observed a handful of times. This chain links TRBV18 with TRBJ2-1; no clear D gene. Trimming took off 2 bases at V and 4 bases at J, with 6 bases between the two ends. The germline V gene encodes CDR1 KGHSH and CDR2 LQKENI. CDR3 length: 13 amino acids. CDR3 residues: CASSPSTYNEQFF. DNA for the CDR3: TGTGCCAGCTCACCATCCACTTACAATGAGCAGTTCTTC.

This clone was recorded only once. The chain recombines TRBV7-2 with TRBJ2-7, with TRBD2 identical over 7 bases. Germline assignment: CDR1 SGHTA and CDR2 FQGNSA. The CDR3 loop spans 14 amino acids. V was clipped by 5 bases and J by 6 bases; unmatched bases: 10. CDR3 residues: CASSHSPRELEQYF. In nucleotides, the CDR3 is TGTGCCAGCAGCCACTCCCCGCGGGAGCTCGAGCAGTACTTC. Variable domain in full (rest from reference TRBV7-2 and TRBJ2-7): GAGVSQSPSNKVTEKGKDVELRCDPISGHTALYWYRQSLGQGLEFLIYFQGNSAPDKSGLPSDRFSAERTGGSVSTLTIQRTQQEDSAVYLCASSHSPRELEQYFGPGTRLTVT.

This chain connects TRBV10-3 to TRBJ2-7; 8 bases match TRBD1. The CDR3 totals 15 residues. In germline, CDR1 is ENHRY, CDR2 SYGVKD. Trimming cost V 0 bases and J 4 bases; bases outside gene matches: 5. CDR3 sequence reads: CAISESRQGAYEQYF. CDR3 DNA sequence: TGTGCCATCAGTGAGTCTCGGCAGGGGGCTTACGAGCAGTACTTC.

The J gene is TRBJ2-7, the V gene TRBV7-6; tentatively, D is TRBD2 (7 bases). V gave up 0 bases and J gave up 1 base, with 10 bases separating them. In germline, CDR1 is SGHVS, CDR2 FNYEAQ. The CDR3 covers 15 residues. The CDR3 DNA reads TGTGCCAGCAGCTTAGCAGGGGGGGGATCCTACGAGCAGTACTTC. Its protein product is CASSLAGGGSYEQYF.

V usage is TRBV11-2 and J usage is TRBJ1-4, with 10 nucleotides matching TRBD1. This CDR3 spans 14 amino acids. Germline V CDR1 and CDR2: SGHAT, FQNNGV. After removal of 5 bases from V and 6 bases from J, the junction contained 3 bases not matched to a gene. CDR3 sequence reads: CASSPGQGDEKLFF. The CDR3 DNA sequence: TGTGCCAGCAGCCCCGGACAGGGGGATGAAAAACTGTTTTTT. Complete variable domain (other parts from reference TRBV11-2 and TRBJ1-4): EAGVAQSPRYKIIEKRQSVAFWCNPISGHATLYWYQQILGQGPKLLIQFQNNGVVDDSQLPKDRFSAERLKGVDSTLKIQPAKLEDSAVYLCASSPGQGDEKLFFGSGTQLSVL.

V is TRBV7-9 and J is TRBJ1-4; maybe TRBD1 (5 bases). CDR3 length: 15 residues. Trimming took off 2 bases at V and 7 bases at J, with 14 bases between the two ends. Germline assignment: CDR1 SEHNR and CDR2 FQNEAQ (reference sequence). CDR3 residues: CASSLSAGLGEKLFF. In DNA form, the CDR3 reads TGTGCCAGCAGCTTATCGGCGGGGCTTGGTGAAAAACTGTTTTTT.

The chain carries TRBV25-1 and TRBJ2-5; 7 bases match TRBD2. J lost 1 base, V lost 7 bases, and 3 bases had no gene match. The CDR3 covers 13 residues. CDR1 and CDR2 (germline): MGHDK, SYGVNS. In DNA, the CDR3 is TGTGCCAGCACTAGCGGAACCCAAGAGACCCAGTACTTC. This codes for CASTSGTQETQYF. The variable domain in full, completed from reference TRBV25-1 and TRBJ2-5, reads EADIYQTPRYLVIGTGKKITLECSQTMGHDKMYWYQQDPGMELHLIHYSYGVNSTEKGDLSSESTVSRIRTEHFPLTLESARPSHTSQYLCASTSGTQETQYFGPGTRLLVL.

This clone was found a few times. The CDR3 DNA reads as TGTGCCTGGAGTGCAGACAGGGTTGGAAACACCATATATTTT. It encodes CAWSADRVGNTIYF. The chain has TRBV30 and TRBJ1-3; 7 bases are shared with TRBD1. The germline CDR1 and CDR2 sequences are GTSNPN and SVGIG (reference sequence). V was clipped by 1 base and J by 3 bases; unmatched bases: 3. The CDR3 is 14 amino acids.